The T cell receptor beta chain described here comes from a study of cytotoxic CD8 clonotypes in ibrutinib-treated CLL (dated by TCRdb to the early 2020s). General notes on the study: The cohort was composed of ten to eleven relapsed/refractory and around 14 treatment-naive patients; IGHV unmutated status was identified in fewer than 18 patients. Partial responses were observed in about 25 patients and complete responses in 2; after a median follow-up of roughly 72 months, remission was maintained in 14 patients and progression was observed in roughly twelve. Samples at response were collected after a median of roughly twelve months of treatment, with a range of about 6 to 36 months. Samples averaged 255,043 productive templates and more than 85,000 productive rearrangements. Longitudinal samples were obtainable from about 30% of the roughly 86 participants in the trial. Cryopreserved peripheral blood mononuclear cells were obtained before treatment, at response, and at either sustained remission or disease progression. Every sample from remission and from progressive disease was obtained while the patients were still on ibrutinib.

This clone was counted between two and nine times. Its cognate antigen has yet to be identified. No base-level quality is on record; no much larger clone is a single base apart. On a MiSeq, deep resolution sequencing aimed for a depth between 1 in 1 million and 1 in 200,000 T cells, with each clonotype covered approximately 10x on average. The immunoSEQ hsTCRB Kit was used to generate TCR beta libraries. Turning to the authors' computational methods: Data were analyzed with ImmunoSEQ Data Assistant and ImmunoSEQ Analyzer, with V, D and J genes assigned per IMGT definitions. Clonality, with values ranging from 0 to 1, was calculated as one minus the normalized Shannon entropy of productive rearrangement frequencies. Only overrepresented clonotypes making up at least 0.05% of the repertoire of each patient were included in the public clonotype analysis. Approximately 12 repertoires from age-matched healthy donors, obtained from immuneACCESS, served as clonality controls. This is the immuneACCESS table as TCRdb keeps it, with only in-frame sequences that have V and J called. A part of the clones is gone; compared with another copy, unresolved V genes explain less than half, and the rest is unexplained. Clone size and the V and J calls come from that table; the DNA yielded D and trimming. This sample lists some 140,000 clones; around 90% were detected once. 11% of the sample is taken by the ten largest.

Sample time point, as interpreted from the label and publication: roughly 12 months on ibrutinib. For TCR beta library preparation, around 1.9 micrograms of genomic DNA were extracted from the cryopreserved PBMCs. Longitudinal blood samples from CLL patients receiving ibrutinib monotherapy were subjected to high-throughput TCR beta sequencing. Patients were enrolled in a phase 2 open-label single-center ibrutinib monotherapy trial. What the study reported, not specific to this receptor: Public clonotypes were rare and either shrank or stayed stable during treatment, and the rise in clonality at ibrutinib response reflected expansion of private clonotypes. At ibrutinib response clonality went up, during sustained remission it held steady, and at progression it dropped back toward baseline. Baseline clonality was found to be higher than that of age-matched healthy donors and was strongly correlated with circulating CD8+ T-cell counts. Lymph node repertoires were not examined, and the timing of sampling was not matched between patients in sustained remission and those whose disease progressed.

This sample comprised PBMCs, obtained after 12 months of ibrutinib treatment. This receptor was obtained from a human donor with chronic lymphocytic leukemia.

The CDR3 has the sequence CASSPWRGDYEQYF. The sequence in DNA is TGTGCCAGCAGTCCTTGGCGGGGGGATTACGAGCAGTACTTC. The chain uses TRBV6-5 and TRBJ2-7; 8 of the junction bases match TRBD2. From V the trimming removes 5 bases and from J it removes 4 bases, while the gene matches leave 7 bases of the junction unaccounted for. The germline V gene provides CDR1 MNHEY and CDR2 SVGAGI. Its CDR3 holds 14 amino acids, cysteine through phenylalanine. The only DNA kept is the CDR3, 42 bases in frame from the first base.